This TCR beta chain is drawn from a study of blood T cell repertoires in COVID-19. This CDR3 spans 15 amino acids. The germline CDR1 and CDR2 sequences are SGHDT and YYEEEE. Between the trimmed V and J ends, which lost 0 bases and 8 bases, there was a span of 12 bases. The table came from immunoSEQ multiplex PCR; TCRdb's copy has only in-frame clones and leaves some out. The data show 130,000 or so clones, about 86% seen once. The sequencing sample was made of peripheral blood. This chain connects TRBV5-6 to TRBJ1-6; D gene ambiguous. This TCR was recovered from a woman aged 55-70 years with acute or convalescent COVID-19. The CDR3 nucleotides read TGTGCCAGCAGCTTGGAAGGGAGAGGTTATTCACCCCTCCACTTT. Translating gives CASSLEGRGYSPLHF.